This entry is about one TCR beta chain. Antigen: not known. Being one base from a much bigger clone, this may be a read error. This record belongs to a study of T-cell reconstitution after alpha-beta-depleted transplantation in children. Study observations and caveats: About two months after transplant, alpha-beta T cells reportedly came from several hundred expanded graft clones.

V gave up 7 bases and J gave up 2 bases, with 11 bases separating them. CDR1 is WSHSY and CDR2 is SAAADI in the germline V gene. This CDR3 has 13 residues. Preparation of the TCRbeta library involved a method that used unique molecular identifiers. MiXCR was run by TCRdb on the PCR reads, yielding one entry per CDR3 protein. This sample has under 300,000 distinct CDR3 sequences, with approximately 10% found just once. This receptor was identified in a male patient between 2 and 15 years old who had a stem cell transplant for chronic granulomatous disease, so the T cells may come from the graft donor. Sample: peripheral blood, taken 180 days after TCRalphabeta/CD19-depleted stem cell transplant. The rearrangement joins TRBV10-2 to TRBJ1-1; D possibly corresponds to TRBD1 (5 bases). The CDR3 bases are TGCGCCAGCACTGTGAGGGGCAACACTGAAGCTTTCTTT. This translates into CASTVRGNTEAFF.